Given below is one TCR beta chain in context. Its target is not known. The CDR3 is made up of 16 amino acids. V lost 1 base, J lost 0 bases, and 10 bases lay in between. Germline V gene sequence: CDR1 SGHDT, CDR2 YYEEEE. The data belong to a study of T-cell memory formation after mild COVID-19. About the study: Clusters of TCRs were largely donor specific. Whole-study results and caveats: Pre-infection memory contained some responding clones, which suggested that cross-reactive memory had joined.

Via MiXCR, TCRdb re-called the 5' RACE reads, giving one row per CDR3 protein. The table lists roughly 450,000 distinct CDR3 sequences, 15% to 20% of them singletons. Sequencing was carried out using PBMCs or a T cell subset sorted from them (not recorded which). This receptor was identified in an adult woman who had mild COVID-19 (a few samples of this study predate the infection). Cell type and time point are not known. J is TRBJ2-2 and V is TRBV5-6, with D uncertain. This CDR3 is CASSLPPLTNTGELFF. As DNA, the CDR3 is TGTGCCAGCAGCTTGCCGCCCCTAACGAACACCGGGGAGCTGTTTTTT.